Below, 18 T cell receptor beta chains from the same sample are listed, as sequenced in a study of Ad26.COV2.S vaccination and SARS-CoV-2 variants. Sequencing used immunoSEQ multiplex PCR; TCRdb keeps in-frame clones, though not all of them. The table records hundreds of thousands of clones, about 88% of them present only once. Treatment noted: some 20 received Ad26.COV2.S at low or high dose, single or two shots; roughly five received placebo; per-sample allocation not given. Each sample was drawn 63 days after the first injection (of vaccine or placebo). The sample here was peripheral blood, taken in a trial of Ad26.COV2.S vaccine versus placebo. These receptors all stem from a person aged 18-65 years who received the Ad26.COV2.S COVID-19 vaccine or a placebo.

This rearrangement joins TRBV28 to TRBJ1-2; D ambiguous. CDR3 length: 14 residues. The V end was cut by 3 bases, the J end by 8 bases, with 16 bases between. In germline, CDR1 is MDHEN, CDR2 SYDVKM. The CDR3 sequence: CASSFFSEGDGYTF. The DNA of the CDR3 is TGTGCCAGCAGTTTTTTCTCGGAGGGTGACGGCTACACCTTC.

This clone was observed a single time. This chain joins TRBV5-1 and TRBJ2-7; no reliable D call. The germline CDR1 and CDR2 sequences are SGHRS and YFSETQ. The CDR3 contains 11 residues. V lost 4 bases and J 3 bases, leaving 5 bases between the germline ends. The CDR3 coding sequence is TGCGCCAGCAGCCCAGACTACGAGCAGTACTTC. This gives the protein CASSPDYEQYF.

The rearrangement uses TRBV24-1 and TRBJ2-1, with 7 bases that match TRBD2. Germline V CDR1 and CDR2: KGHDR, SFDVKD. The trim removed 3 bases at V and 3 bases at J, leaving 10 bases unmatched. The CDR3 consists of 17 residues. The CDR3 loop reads CATSDPRGSGLYNEQFF. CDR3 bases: TGTGCCACCAGTGATCCCCGGGGTAGCGGGCTCTACAATGAGCAGTTCTTC.

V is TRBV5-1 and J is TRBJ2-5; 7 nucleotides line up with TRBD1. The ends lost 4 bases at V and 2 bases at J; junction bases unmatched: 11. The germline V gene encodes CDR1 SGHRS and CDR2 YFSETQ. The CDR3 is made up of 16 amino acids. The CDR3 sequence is CASSKRIGTEQETQYF. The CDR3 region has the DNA TGCGCCAGCAGCAAAAGGATCGGGACAGAGCAAGAGACCCAGTACTTC.

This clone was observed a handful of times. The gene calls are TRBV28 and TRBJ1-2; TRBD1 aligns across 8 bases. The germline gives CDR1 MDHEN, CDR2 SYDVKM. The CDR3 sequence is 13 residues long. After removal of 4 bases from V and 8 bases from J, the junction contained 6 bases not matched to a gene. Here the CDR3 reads CASSWDRTTGYTF. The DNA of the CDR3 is TGTGCCAGCAGTTGGGACAGGACGACGGGCTACACCTTC.

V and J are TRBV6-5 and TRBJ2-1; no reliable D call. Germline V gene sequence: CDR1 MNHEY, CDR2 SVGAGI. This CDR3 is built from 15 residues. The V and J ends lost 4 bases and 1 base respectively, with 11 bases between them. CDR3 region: CASSSAPTSYNEQFF. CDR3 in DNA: TGTGCCAGCAGTTCGGCTCCTACGTCCTACAATGAGCAGTTCTTC.

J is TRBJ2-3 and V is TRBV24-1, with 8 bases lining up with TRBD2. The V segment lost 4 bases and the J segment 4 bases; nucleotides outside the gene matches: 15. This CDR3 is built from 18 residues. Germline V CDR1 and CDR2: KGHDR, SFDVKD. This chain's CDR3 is CATSDPAGSGSGPDTQYF. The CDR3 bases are TGTGCCACCAGTGACCCTGCGGGGAGCGGGAGCGGGCCAGATACGCAGTATTTT.

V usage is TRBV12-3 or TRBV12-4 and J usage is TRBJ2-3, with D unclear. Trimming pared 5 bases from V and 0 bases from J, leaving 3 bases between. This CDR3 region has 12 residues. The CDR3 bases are TGTGCCAGCAGTCCGAGCACAGATACGCAGTATTTT. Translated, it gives CASSPSTDTQYF.

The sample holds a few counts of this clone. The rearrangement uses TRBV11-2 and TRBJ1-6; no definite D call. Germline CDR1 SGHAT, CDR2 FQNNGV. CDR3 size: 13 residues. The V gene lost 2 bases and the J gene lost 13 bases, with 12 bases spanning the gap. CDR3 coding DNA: TGTGCCAGCAGCTTAATATTATTCTCCCCCCTCCACTTT. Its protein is CASSLILFSPLHF.

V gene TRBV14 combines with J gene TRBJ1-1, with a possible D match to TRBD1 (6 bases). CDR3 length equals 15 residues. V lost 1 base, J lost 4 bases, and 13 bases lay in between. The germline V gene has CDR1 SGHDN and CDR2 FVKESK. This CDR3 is CASSQVMSGATEAFF. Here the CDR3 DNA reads TGTGCCAGCAGCCAAGTCATGTCGGGGGCCACTGAAGCTTTCTTT.

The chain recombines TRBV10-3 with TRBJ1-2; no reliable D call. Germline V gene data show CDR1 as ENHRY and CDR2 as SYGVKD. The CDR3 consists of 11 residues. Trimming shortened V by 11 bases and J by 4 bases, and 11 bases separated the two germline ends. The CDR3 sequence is CAVGEGYGYTF. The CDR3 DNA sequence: TGTGCCGTCGGAGAGGGCTATGGCTACACCTTC.

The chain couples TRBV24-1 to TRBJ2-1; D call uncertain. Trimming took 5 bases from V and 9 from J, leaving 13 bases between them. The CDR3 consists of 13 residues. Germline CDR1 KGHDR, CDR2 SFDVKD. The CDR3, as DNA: TGTGCCACCAGTGGGCTAGTTCCCACTGAGCAGTTCTTC. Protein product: CATSGLVPTEQFF.

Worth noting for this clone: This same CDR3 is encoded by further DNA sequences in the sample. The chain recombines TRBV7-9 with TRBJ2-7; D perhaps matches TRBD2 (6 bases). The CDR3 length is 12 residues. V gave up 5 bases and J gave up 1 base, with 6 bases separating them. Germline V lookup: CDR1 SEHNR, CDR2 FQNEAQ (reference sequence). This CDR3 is CASSRGSYEQYF. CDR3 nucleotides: TGTGCCAGCAGCCGGGGGTCCTACGAGCAGTACTTC.

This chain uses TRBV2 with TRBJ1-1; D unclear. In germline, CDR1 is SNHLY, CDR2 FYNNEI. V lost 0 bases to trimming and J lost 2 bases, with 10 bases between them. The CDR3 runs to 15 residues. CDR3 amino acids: CASSEADRGNTEAFF. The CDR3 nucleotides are TGTGCCAGCAGTGAAGCGGACCGAGGCAACACTGAAGCTTTCTTT.

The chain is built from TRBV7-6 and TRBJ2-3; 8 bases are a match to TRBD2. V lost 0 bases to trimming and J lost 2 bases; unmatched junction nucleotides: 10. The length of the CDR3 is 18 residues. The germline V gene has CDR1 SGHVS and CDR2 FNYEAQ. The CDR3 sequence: CASSLADNSGSDTDTQYF. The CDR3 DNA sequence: TGTGCCAGCAGCTTAGCAGACAACAGCGGGAGTGACACAGATACGCAGTATTTT.

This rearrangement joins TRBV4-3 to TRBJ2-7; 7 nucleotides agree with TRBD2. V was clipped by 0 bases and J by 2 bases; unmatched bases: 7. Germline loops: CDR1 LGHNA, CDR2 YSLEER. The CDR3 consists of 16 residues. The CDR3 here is CASSQDPSGRAYEQYF. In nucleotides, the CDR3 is TGCGCCAGCAGCCAAGACCCCTCGGGGAGGGCCTACGAGCAGTACTTC.

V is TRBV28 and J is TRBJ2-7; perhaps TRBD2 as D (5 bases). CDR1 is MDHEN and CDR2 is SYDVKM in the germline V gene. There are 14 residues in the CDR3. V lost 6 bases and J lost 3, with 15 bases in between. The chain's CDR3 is CASSPGLADYEQYF. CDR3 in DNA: TGTGCCAGCAGCCCTGGACTGGCCGACTACGAGCAGTACTTC. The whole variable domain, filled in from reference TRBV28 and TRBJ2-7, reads DVKVTQSSRYLVKRTGEKVFLECVQDMDHENMFWYRQDPGLGLRLIYFSYDVKMKEKGDIPEGYSVSREKKERFSLILESASTNQTSMYLCASSPGLADYEQYFGPGTRLTVT.

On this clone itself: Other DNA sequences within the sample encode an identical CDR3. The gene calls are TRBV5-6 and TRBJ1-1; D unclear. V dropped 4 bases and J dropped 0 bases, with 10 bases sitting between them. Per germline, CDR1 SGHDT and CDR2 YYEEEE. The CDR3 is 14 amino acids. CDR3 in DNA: TGTGCCAGCAGCCCTGGACCTCTGAACACTGAAGCTTTCTTT. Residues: CASSPGPLNTEAFF.